The 6 T cell receptor beta chains below come from one sample, sequenced in a study of T cells after yellow fever vaccination (dated by TCRdb to the late 2010s). The label giving this sample's treatment or condition can be read as: live attenuated yellow fever vaccine strain. Library generation was performed with 5' RACE. TCRdb names Illumina HiSeq 2500 as the instrument used. TCRdb itself trimmed the public reads at Q25 with fastp, ran MiXCR and retained productive beta chains. CDR3 protein duplicates are merged, each entry listing the most common genes and DNA. This sample is represented by about 73,000 distinct CDR3 sequences; almost 8% of them were singletons. Jointly, the top ten make up 35% to 45% of the sample. Material: CD8+ T cells sorted from PBMCs, obtained on the day of the yellow fever booster vaccination. Receptors originate from a man in his thirties or forties who received the YFV17D yellow fever vaccine.

This chain connects TRBV15 to TRBJ2-1; maybe TRBD2 (7 bases). The CDR3 is 18 residues long. The V end lost 0 bases, the J end lost 8 bases, and 23 bases lay between the germline ends. Germline V gives CDR1 LNHNV, CDR2 YYDKDF (reference sequence). The CDR3 bases are TGTGCCACCAGCAGAGATAACTCCCGGGGGCGCGGGAGACATGAGCAGTTCTTC. It encodes CATSRDNSRGRGRHEQFF.

This clonotype appeared a few times. V is TRBV29-1 and J is TRBJ2-3, with TRBD2 matching over 7 bases. Germline V gene sequence: CDR1 SQVTM, CDR2 ANQGSEA. J gave up 1 base and V 6 bases, and 7 bases lay outside the gene matches. The CDR3 has 14 residues. CDR3 amino acids: CSVLTSRRTDTQYF. CDR3 nucleotide sequence: TGCAGCGTACTGACTAGCAGACGCACAGATACGCAGTATTTT.

This clonotype has only a few counts. The V gene is TRBV7-2, the J gene TRBJ2-1; D call uncertain. The CDR3 consists of 14 residues. Germline CDR1 is SGHTA and CDR2 is FQGNSA. V gave up 3 bases and J gave up 8 bases, with 14 bases separating them. The CDR3 DNA reads as TGTGCCAGCAGCTTGATTGGCGCAGCCGATGAGCAGTTCTTC. Translating it yields CASSLIGAADEQFF.

This clonotype was seen only a few times. The chain links TRBV5-6 to TRBJ2-5; TRBD1 aligns across 8 bases. Germline V gene sequence: CDR1 SGHDT, CDR2 YYEEEE. The CDR3 is 17 amino acids. J gave up 1 base and V 3 bases, and 11 bases lay outside the gene matches. The CDR3 spells CASSSTGTGAAQETQYF. The DNA for the CDR3 is TGTGCCAGCAGCTCGACCGGGACAGGCGCCGCCCAAGAGACCCAGTACTTC.

This clonotype has a handful of counts. This chain links TRBV7-8 with TRBJ2-5; tentatively, D is TRBD1 (6 bases). Germline V CDR1 and CDR2: SGHVS, FQNEAQ. V was cut by 2 bases and J by 2 bases, with 9 bases left in between. The CDR3 consists of 14 residues. CDR3 coding DNA: TGTGCCAGCAGCTTAAGACAGGCTCAAGAGACCCAGTACTTC. Its translation: CASSLRQAQETQYF.

In its sample, this clonotype was seen a few times. The chain uses TRBV2 and TRBJ2-7, with 9 positions matching TRBD2. The germline gives CDR1 SNHLY, CDR2 FYNNEI. This CDR3 has 16 amino acids. Losses at the gene ends were 4 bases for V and 0 bases for J; bases not matched to a gene: 7. The CDR3 loop reads CASSVGKREASYEQYF. The CDR3 coding sequence is TGTGCCAGCAGTGTGGGGAAGCGGGAGGCCTCCTACGAGCAGTACTTC.